The 24 T cell receptor beta chains reported below all come from one sample, sequenced in a study of T cell clones after liver transplantation. TCRdb's table, derived via immunoSEQ multiplex PCR, lists solely in-frame clones and lacks some. The sample records around 9,100 clones, about 80% being singletons. The source material was CD8+ T cells from blood, sampled before liver transplant. These TCRs come from a human donor who received a liver transplant.

J is TRBJ1-4 and V is TRBV5-1; 7 positions match TRBD1. The CDR3 is 14 amino acids. V shed 4 bases and J 4 bases; nucleotides not matched to a gene: 4. CDR1 is SGHRS and CDR2 is YFSETQ in the germline V gene. The CDR3 reads CASSQDRFNEKLFF. CDR3 DNA: TGCGCCAGCAGCCAGGACAGGTTTAATGAAAAACTGTTTTTT. Drawing the rest from reference TRBV5-1 and TRBJ1-4, the complete variable domain is KAGVTQTPRYLIKTRGQQVTLSCSPISGHRSVSWYQQTPGQGLQFLFEYFSETQRNKGNFPGRFSGRQFSNSRSEMNVSTLELGDSALYLCASSQDRFNEKLFFGSGTQLSVL.

The genes are TRBV9 and TRBJ1-3; the D is unclear. Trimming took off 4 bases at V and 2 bases at J, with 10 bases between the two ends. This CDR3 spans 14 amino acids. CDR1 is SGDLS, CDR2 YYNGEE, per germline. CDR3 protein: CASSPPPTGNTIYF. CDR3 bases: TGTGCCAGCAGCCCGCCCCCGACTGGAAACACCATATATTTT.

The chain links TRBV7-8 to TRBJ1-1; a weak D match, TRBD1 (5 bases). The CDR3 loop spans 15 amino acids. Germline loops: CDR1 SGHVS, CDR2 FQNEAQ. V lost 5 bases and J 6 bases, leaving 19 bases between the germline ends. CDR3 coding DNA: TGTGCCAGCAGCGGGACGGGAGGGGCTGCCTCTGAAGCTTTCTTT. Translated, it gives CASSGTGGAASEAFF.

The chain links TRBV19 to TRBJ2-7, with 10 bases identical to TRBD1. The V and J ends lost 4 bases and 6 bases, in that order; junction bases with no gene match: 9. This CDR3 region has 15 residues. Germline V lookup: CDR1 LNHDA, CDR2 SQIVND (reference sequence). The CDR3 reads CASSNWDRGLSEQYF. Written as DNA, the CDR3 is TGTGCCAGTAGTAATTGGGACAGGGGATTAAGCGAGCAGTACTTC.

The J gene is TRBJ1-1, the V gene TRBV28, with D unclear. The ends were cut back, 3 bases at V and 1 base at J, with 12 bases in the middle. The germline gives CDR1 MDHEN, CDR2 SYDVKM. This CDR3 region has 15 residues. In DNA, the CDR3 is TGTGCCAGCAGTTTTCGGTTAGGGCAGAACACTGAAGCTTTCTTT. Amino acids: CASSFRLGQNTEAFF.

The sample holds one count of this clone. The V gene is TRBV5-4, the J gene TRBJ2-1; the match to TRBD1 covers 11 bases. The CDR3 covers 15 residues. Trimming took 8 bases from V and 5 from J; bases not matched to a gene: 9. Germline CDR1 is SGHNT and CDR2 is YYREEE (reference sequence). The CDR3 DNA is TGTGCCAGAAGCCCAGGACAGGGGGCCCACAATGAGCAGTTCTTC. Its translation is CARSPGQGAHNEQFF.

V is TRBV27 and J is TRBJ1-4, with a tentative D call TRBD1 (6 bases). V lost 5 bases to trimming and J lost 0 bases, with 16 bases between them. Per the germline V gene, CDR1 is MNHEY and CDR2 is SMNVEV (reference sequence). This CDR3 has 17 amino acids. The CDR3 DNA follows: TGTGCCAGCAGTCGTAAACCGGGACAAACAACTAATGAAAAACTGTTTTTT. Translation gives CASSRKPGQTTNEKLFF.

This clone came up a few times. The genes are TRBV27 and TRBJ2-6; D remains ambiguous. Trimming removed 6 bases at V and 3 bases at J, with 6 bases between. Germline CDR1 is MNHEY and CDR2 is SMNVEV (reference sequence). The CDR3 has 13 amino acids. CDR3 DNA sequence: TGTGCCAGCAGCAAGGATGGGGCCAACGTCCTGACTTTC. Its translation is CASSKDGANVLTF. The variable domain in full, with the rest retrieved from reference TRBV27 and TRBJ2-6, is EAQVTQNPRYLITVTGKKLTVTCSQNMNHEYMSWYRQDPGLGLRQIYYSMNVEVTDKGDVPEGYKVSRKEKRNFPLILESPSPNQTSLYFCASSKDGANVLTFGAGSRLTVL.

V and J are TRBV27 and TRBJ2-5, with no clear D. Between the trimmed V and J ends, which lost 2 bases and 6 bases, there was a span of 10 bases. The CDR3 consists of 13 residues. CDR1 MNHEY and CDR2 SMNVEV come from the germline V gene (reference sequence). Written as DNA, the CDR3 is TGTGCCAGCAGTTTAGGGCCCAAAAAGACCCAGTACTTC. Its protein product is CASSLGPKKTQYF.

J is TRBJ2-1 and V is TRBV11-2, with D possibly matching TRBD2 (5 bases). CDR1 SGHAT and CDR2 FQNNGV come from the germline V gene. The CDR3 is made up of 14 amino acids. Deletions cut 5 bases from V and 4 bases from J, with 12 bases between. The CDR3 protein is CASSLWGAYNEQFF. CDR3 coding DNA: TGTGCCAGCAGCCTATGGGGAGCTTACAATGAGCAGTTCTTC.

The chain combines TRBV2 with TRBJ2-7; no firm D call. The CDR3 runs to 12 residues. Looked up from germline, CDR1 is SNHLY and CDR2 is FYNNEI. V lost 4 bases and J lost 2, with 6 bases in between. The chain's CDR3 is CASSAQAYEQYF. In DNA form, the CDR3 reads TGTGCCAGCAGTGCCCAGGCCTACGAGCAGTACTTC.

This clone was picked up a small number of times. Written as DNA, the CDR3 is TGTGCCAGCAGTTTGGGGACAGGGGACACTGAAGCTTTCTTT. This encodes CASSLGTGDTEAFF. This sequence joins TRBV27 and TRBJ1-1, with 10 bases fitting TRBD1. V gave up 3 bases and J gave up 3 bases; unmatched junction bases: 1. The CDR3 spans 14 residues. Germline CDR1 reads MNHEY; CDR2 reads SMNVEV (reference sequence).

The rearrangement joins TRBV6-1 to TRBJ1-4; 8 nucleotides agree with TRBD1. The CDR3 is 15 residues long. The V gene's germline CDR1 is MNHNS and CDR2 SASEGT. J was trimmed by 6 bases and V by 3 bases; bases with no gene match: 6. The chain's CDR3 is CASSDQGADYEKLFF. Here the CDR3 DNA reads TGTGCCAGCAGTGATCAGGGGGCGGATTATGAAAAACTGTTTTTT.

The rearrangement joins TRBV19 to TRBJ1-5; D call uncertain. This CDR3 has 15 residues. Trimming shortened V by 2 bases and J by 2 bases, and 10 bases separated the two germline ends. Germline assignment: CDR1 LNHDA and CDR2 SQIVND (reference sequence). The CDR3 protein is CASSITGNGNQPQHF. The CDR3 DNA is TGTGCCAGTAGTATAACCGGGAATGGCAATCAGCCCCAGCATTTT.

The rearrangement uses TRBV11-3 and TRBJ1-5, with a tentative D call TRBD1 (5 bases). This CDR3 region has 14 residues. The germline V gene encodes CDR1 SGHNT and CDR2 YENEEA. V gave up 5 bases and J gave up 4 bases, with 12 bases separating them. This CDR3 is CASSLSGVNQPQHF. The CDR3 nucleotides read TGTGCCAGCAGCCTTTCGGGGGTTAATCAGCCCCAGCATTTT.

The V call is TRBV18, the J call TRBJ1-3; 10 nucleotides match TRBD1. CDR1 and CDR2 (germline): KGHSH, LQKENI. CDR3 size: 19 residues. Losses at the gene ends were 2 bases for V and 4 bases for J; bases not matched to a gene: 14. The CDR3 DNA reads TGTGCCAGCTCACCAATTAGGGACAGGGGACCTTGGGCCGGAAACACCATATATTTT. Amino acids: CASSPIRDRGPWAGNTIYF. The full variable domain, completed using reference TRBV18 and TRBJ1-3, is NAGVMQNPRHLVRRRGQEARLRCSPMKGHSHVYWYRQLPEEGLKFMVYLQKENIIDESGMPKERFSAEFPKEGPSILRIQQVVRGDSAAYFCASSPIRDRGPWAGNTIYFGEGSWLTVV.

This clone has just one count. This chain links TRBV2 with TRBJ1-2, with TRBD1 matching over 11 bases. CDR3 length equals 15 residues. The trim removed 6 bases at V and 0 bases at J, leaving 3 bases unmatched. Germline V gene lookup returns CDR1 SNHLY and CDR2 FYNNEI. The CDR3 loop reads CASRDRGLANYGYTF. Here the CDR3 DNA reads TGTGCCAGCAGGGACAGGGGGCTAGCTAACTATGGCTACACCTTC.

This chain uses TRBV4-3 with TRBJ1-1; D call uncertain. V was cut by 1 base and J by 6 bases, with 6 bases left in between. The CDR3 length is 12 residues. Germline CDR1 and CDR2: LGHNA and YSLEER. CDR3 protein: CASSQGGPEAFF. The CDR3 nucleotides read TGCGCCAGCAGCCAAGGGGGTCCTGAAGCTTTCTTT.

This chain joins TRBV15 and TRBJ2-6; D is possibly TRBD2 (6 bases). Trimming left V 3 bases short and J 0 bases short, with 12 bases between. Germline V lookup: CDR1 LNHNV, CDR2 YYDKDF (reference sequence). The CDR3 spans 17 residues. CDR3 DNA sequence: TGTGCCACCAGCAGCCGGGACTTAACCTCTGGGGCCAACGTCCTGACTTTC. Its protein product is CATSSRDLTSGANVLTF. The full variable domain, with the rest looked up from reference TRBV15 and TRBJ2-6, is DAMVIQNPRYQVTQFGKPVTLSCSQTLNHNVMYWYQQKSSQAPKLLFHYYDKDFNNEADTPDNFQSRRPNTSFCFLDIRSPGLGDTAMYLCATSSRDLTSGANVLTFGAGSRLTVL.

The V call is TRBV14, the J call TRBJ2-7; no firm D call. The CDR3 is made up of 11 amino acids. The V end lost 3 bases, the J end lost 3 bases, and 3 bases lay between the germline ends. Germline CDR1 SGHDN, CDR2 FVKESK. CDR3: CASSQYYEQYF. The DNA of the CDR3 is TGTGCCAGCAGCCAGTACTACGAGCAGTACTTC. The full variable domain, completed using reference TRBV14 and TRBJ2-7, is EAGVTQFPSHSVIEKGQTVTLRCDPISGHDNLYWYRRVMGKEIKFLLHFVKESKQDESGMPNNRFLAERTGGTYSTLKVQPAELEDSGVYFCASSQYYEQYFGPGTRLTVT.

V and J are TRBV5-1 and TRBJ2-5; a weak D match, TRBD2 (7 bases). The germline CDR1 and CDR2 sequences are SGHRS and YFSETQ. V dropped 6 bases and J dropped 2 bases, with 14 bases sitting between them. The CDR3 sequence is 14 residues long. This CDR3 reads CASKRGGRQETQYF. The CDR3 DNA follows: TGCGCCAGCAAGAGGGGGGGGCGGCAAGAGACCCAGTACTTC. The full variable domain, in which reference TRBV5-1 and TRBJ2-5 provide the parts outside the CDR3, is KAGVTQTPRYLIKTRGQQVTLSCSPISGHRSVSWYQQTPGQGLQFLFEYFSETQRNKGNFPGRFSGRQFSNSRSEMNVSTLELGDSALYLCASKRGGRQETQYFGPGTRLLVL.

The chain employs TRBV28 and TRBJ2-2, with TRBD2 as a possible D gene (6 bases). The V and J ends lost 4 bases and 7 bases respectively, with 16 bases between them. Germline CDR1 and CDR2: MDHEN and SYDVKM. The CDR3 is 15 residues long. DNA of the CDR3: TGTGCCAGCAGTTCTGGCGGAGCGGGCGGCGGGGAGCTGTTTTTT. Protein: CASSSGGAGGGELFF. The full variable domain, rest sourced from reference TRBV28 and TRBJ2-2, is DVKVTQSSRYLVKRTGEKVFLECVQDMDHENMFWYRQDPGLGLRLIYFSYDVKMKEKGDIPEGYSVSREKKERFSLILESASTNQTSMYLCASSSGGAGGGELFFGEGSRLTVL.

This chain uses TRBV13 with TRBJ2-7; D ambiguous. The CDR3 is 14 amino acids. V was clipped by 5 bases and J by 3 bases, with 14 bases between them. CDR1 and CDR2 from the germline V gene are PRHDT and FYEKMQ (reference sequence). The CDR3 protein is CASSLSGSSYEQYF. CDR3 nucleotide sequence: TGTGCCAGCAGCCTGTCCGGGTCCAGCTACGAGCAGTACTTC.

This clone was detected only once. The chain joins TRBV21-1 to TRBJ1-1; TRBD1 was called by the table and not checked on the DNA. TRBV21-1 is annotated as a pseudogene. The CDR3 has 16 residues. The CDR3 is CASSKEGVSVNTEAFF. The CDR3 DNA reads TGTGCCAGCAGCAAAGAGGGGGTATCGGTGAACACTGAAGCTTTCTTT.